This entry features one TCR beta chain sequence. Its specific antigen is unknown. No base quality information exists; no much larger clone differs at one position. The record originates from a study of vaccination and CD4 T cells after COVID-19 (dated 2022 in TCRdb). For the study in its entirety: Every convalescent patient had a positive nasal swab PCR test for SARS-CoV-2, with mild disease in 8 to 10 patients and severe disease in one. The convalescent cohort comprised six males and four females, including two Hispanic individuals, seven Caucasians, two Asians and one multiracial person. Two doses of either the Pfizer-BioNTech BNT162b2 vaccine (n=8) or the Moderna mRNA-1273 vaccine (n=2) were administered to participants. Post-COVID blood samples from convalescent patients were collected a median of around 110 days after diagnosis, with a range of about 35 to 180 days. The time from the second vaccine dose to post-vaccine blood sampling had a median of roughly 72 days and ranged from about 14 to 241 days. For stimulating the cultures, overlapping spike peptide pools were used, derived from SARS-CoV-2 as well as from the common cold coronaviruses HCoV-NL63, HCoV-OC43 and HCoV-229E. Control cultures received a CEFX viral epitope pool as the positive control, an HIV-1 Nef peptide pool as the negative control, or no peptide. In 10 COVID-19 convalescent patients and a few infection-naive healthy vaccine recipients, the spike-specific CD4+ TCR repertoire before mRNA vaccination was compared with the repertoire after mRNA vaccination. The research as a whole found: Although the median number of SARS-CoV-2-reactive clonotypes went up from fewer than 25 after infection to approximately 40 after vaccination, the increase was not significant. The number of convalescent patients in the study was relatively small, and the study did not examine early timepoints following natural infection. Among convalescent patients, a median 86.3% of the SARS-CoV-2-reactive clones seen after vaccination appeared only after vaccination, which suggests priming specific to the vaccine. Of the vaccine-specific clones found in convalescent patients, nearly all (304 of 307) were mono-reactive for SARS-CoV-2 spike instead of being cross-reactive with common cold coronaviruses.

Library creation used PCR. DNA from cultured CD4+ T cells underwent TCR sequencing with the Oncomine TCR Beta short-read assay at the Johns Hopkins FTIC core. The QIAamp micro DNA kit was used to extract genomic DNA from the cultured CD4+ T cells. The Oncomine TCR Beta libraries from cultured CD4+ T cells were pooled using unique dual indexes and then sequenced on an Illumina iSeq 100. The paper's data handling went like this. Non-productive sequences were filtered out, and CDR3s that did not start with C, did not end with F or W, or were shorter than 7 amino acids were discarded. Antigen-specific clonotypes were identified using the MANAFEST web application through comparison of peptide-stimulated wells with reference and other culture wells. An FDR below 0.05, an odds ratio above 5, and a productive frequency above 0.1% in at least two of three replicate wells were required for clones to be considered positive. Cross-reactive clonotypes were defined as significantly expanded in both SARS-CoV-2 spike wells and at least one common cold coronavirus spike condition. Using R version 3.6.1, CDR3 homology was evaluated through Levenshtein distances (stringdist) along with unrooted phylogenetic trees (ape). Through fastp at Q25 and MiXCR, TCRdb rebuilt clones from the public reads, retaining in-frame beta chains. Rows are combined by CDR3 protein, so each entry shows the most common genes and DNA. The V and J calls follow TCRdb's processing rather than the paper's. The sample yields 22,000 or so distinct CDR3 sequences; around 45% were counted once. The ten biggest clones cover approximately 13% of the sample.

In the paper's terms, the treatment or condition label means: approximately 10-day PBMC culture with coronavirus spike peptide pools or control peptides (ViraFEST assay). The ViraFEST assay, used in the study, expanded antigen-specific T cells with peptide pools and then identified the expanded clonotypes through TCR sequencing. The convalescent patients' positive SARS-CoV-2 PCR tests fell between March and December 2020, which was before the Alpha, Beta and Delta variants emerged in the United States. PBMCs were cultured at about 2 million per well in IMDM supplemented with approximately 5.3% human AB serum and around 10 IU/ml IL-2, with 10 ug/ml peptide pools added. On days 3 and 7, half of the culture medium was replaced with fresh IL-2-containing medium. After roughly 9 days of culture, CD4+ T cells were isolated by negative selection with the EasySep CD4+ T cell isolation kit. Ficoll-Paque Plus gradient centrifugation was used to isolate PBMCs from whole blood, and the isolated PBMCs were then either used fresh or cryopreserved at -140C. Culture conditions were generally each tested in triplicate wells.

Looking up the germline V gene yields CDR1 SGHAT and CDR2 FQNNGV. V is cut by 5 bases and J by 1 base, and the space between the germline ends is 11 bases. The CDR3 has 14 amino acids, counting the end cysteine and phenylalanine. Left in the record is the CDR3 DNA by itself, 42 bases read in frame from the first base. Material for sequencing was CD4+ T cells from blood, cultured in vitro. The rearrangement joined TRBV11-2 to TRBJ2-5, with the D gene too uncertain to name. The sequence came from a human donor who had recovered from COVID-19. In nucleotides, the sequence is TGTGCCAGCAGCCCCGGGTGGGTCCAAGAGACCCAGTACTTC. This sequence encodes CASSPGWVQETQYF.